The rows below give T cell receptor beta chains drawn from one sample of a study of T-cell reconstitution after alpha-beta-depleted transplantation in children. TCRdb used MiXCR to reprocess the PCR reads, holding one entry per CDR3 protein. The table records 280,000 or so distinct CDR3 sequences, 11% of them present only once. This specimen was peripheral blood, taken 180 days after TCRalphabeta/CD19-depleted stem cell transplant. The receptors come from a male patient between 2 and 15 years old who had a stem cell transplant for chronic granulomatous disease, so the T cells may come from the graft donor. CDR3s include the opening cysteine and the closing phenylalanine or tryptophan. Fields, in order: clone size, CDR3 length, D gene, V gene, J gene, CDR3 protein, CDR3 DNA. D genes are given only for firm matches. A row's size may be missing; if present it is once, few, many or a size class.

>many|18|NA|TRBV10-2|TRBJ2-6
CASSEWGSPSSGANVLTF
TGCGCCAGCAGTGAGTGGGGCAGTCCTAGCTCTGGGGCCAACGTCCTGACTTTC
>NA|16|TRBD1|TRBV5-1|TRBJ2-2
CASSPDRGRYTGELFF
TGCGCCAGCAGCCCGGACAGGGGGAGGTACACCGGGGAGCTGTTTTTT
>many|12|NA|TRBV25-1|TRBJ1-5
CASSEGGQPQHF
TGTGCCAGCTCTGAGGGGGGGCAGCCCCAGCATTTT
>NA|14|NA|TRBV5-1|TRBJ2-7
CASSFGEMGYEQYF
TGCGCCAGCAGCTTCGGGGAAATGGGCTACGAGCAGTACTTC
>many|13|NA|TRBV6-1|TRBJ1-2
CASSDASRYGYTF
TGTGCCAGCAGTGATGCAAGCCGCTATGGCTACACCTTC
>NA|13|NA|TRBV18|TRBJ2-3
CASSPLGSDTQYF
TGTGCCAGCTCACCACTGGGGTCAGATACGCAGTATTTT
>many|14|NA|TRBV7-6|TRBJ2-1
CASSFSESGNEQFF
TGTGCCAGCAGCTTCTCGGAGAGTGGGAATGAGCAGTTCTTC
>many|13|TRBD1|TRBV7-3|TRBJ2-2
CASSEQGTGELFF
TGTGCCAGCAGCGAACAGGGGACCGGGGAGCTGTTTTTT
>many|16|TRBD2|TRBV29-1|TRBJ2-2
CSVKLAGGPVTGELFF
TGCAGCGTAAAACTAGCGGGGGGGCCGGTCACCGGGGAGCTGTTTTTT
>many|14|NA|TRBV7-6|TRBJ2-7
CASSLVAGGIEQYF
TGTGCCAGCAGCTTAGTCGCAGGGGGGATCGAGCAGTACTTC
>many|13|NA|TRBV5-5|TRBJ2-5
CASSPPSPETQYF
TGTGCCAGCAGCCCCCCATCCCCCGAGACCCAGTACTTC
>many|15|TRBD1|TRBV24-1|TRBJ2-7
CATSDAGQGIDEQYF
TGTGCCACCAGTGACGCAGGACAGGGAATCGACGAGCAGTACTTC
>many|18|TRBD2|TRBV18|TRBJ2-1
CASSSSSLGTSGYNEQFF
TGTGCCAGCTCATCCTCTTCTCTCGGGACTAGCGGTTACAATGAGCAGTTCTTC
>many|14|TRBD2|TRBV29-1|TRBJ2-5
CSVFPGLAGETQYF
TGCAGCGTTTTTCCGGGACTAGCGGGAGAGACCCAGTACTTC
>NA|18|TRBD2|TRBV2|TRBJ2-2
CTSCPSGTSGGITGELFF
TGTACCAGCTGCCCATCCGGGACTAGCGGGGGGATCACCGGGGAGCTGTTTTTT
>many|17|NA|TRBV7-9|TRBJ2-7
CASSSSGLAAGSYEQYF
TGTGCCAGCAGCTCGTCGGGCTTAGCGGCAGGATCGTACGAGCAGTACTTC
>many|11|NA|TRBV12-3/TRBV12-4|TRBJ2-4
CASSLGDIQYF
TGTGCCAGCAGTTTAGGGGACATTCAGTACTTC
>many|15|NA|TRBV29-1|TRBJ2-7
CSVEGTGTSSYEQYF
TGCAGCGTTGAAGGAACCGGGACCTCCTCCTACGAGCAGTACTTC
>many|14|TRBD1|TRBV7-2|TRBJ2-5
CASSPDRAQETQYF
TGTGCCAGCAGCCCGGACAGGGCACAAGAGACCCAGTACTTC
>many|14|NA|TRBV11-2|TRBJ1-2
CASSGRDSQWGYTF
TGTGCCAGCAGCGGTCGAGACTCTCAGTGGGGCTACACCTTC
>many|14|TRBD1|TRBV4-2|TRBJ2-7
CASSQGLRGYEQYF
TGTGCCAGCAGCCAAGGCCTCAGGGGGTACGAGCAGTACTTC
>many|12|NA|TRBV30|TRBJ2-5
CAWGFGQETQYF
TGTGCCTGGGGATTCGGCCAAGAGACCCAGTACTTC
>many|18|NA|TRBV7-3|TRBJ2-3
CASSSNLGLLSGPDTQYF
TGTGCCAGCAGCTCCAACCTCGGACTCCTCAGTGGTCCAGATACGCAGTATTTT
>many|16|TRBD2|TRBV7-9|TRBJ2-3
CASRRLLGGSPDTQYF
TGTGCCAGCAGGCGCCTGTTAGGCGGGAGTCCAGATACGCAGTATTTT
>NA|17|TRBD1|TRBV18|TRBJ2-7
CASSPYGPGQLNYEQYF
TGTGCCAGCTCACCTTATGGGCCGGGACAGCTTAACTACGAGCAGTACTTC
>many|15|TRBD2|TRBV28|TRBJ2-1
CASSKREWVYNEQFF
TGTGCCAGCAGCAAGCGGGAGTGGGTTTACAATGAGCAGTTCTTC
>many|13|NA|TRBV9|TRBJ2-1
CASSPRGAGEQFF
TGTGCCAGCAGCCCCCGGGGGGCTGGTGAGCAGTTCTTC
>many|14|NA|TRBV6-2/TRBV6-3|TRBJ2-1
CASRHTSADNEQFF
TGTGCCAGCAGACATACTAGTGCTGACAATGAGCAGTTCTTC
>many|16|TRBD2|TRBV20-1|TRBJ2-7
CSASWVAGVIAYEQYF
TGCAGTGCTAGTTGGGTAGCGGGAGTTATCGCCTACGAGCAGTACTTC
>many|16|TRBD1|TRBV28|TRBJ1-5
CASRTRQGAKNQPQHF
TGTGCCAGCAGGACTAGACAGGGGGCGAAGAATCAGCCCCAGCATTTT
>many|14|NA|TRBV20-1|TRBJ2-3
CSAISTAHTDTQYF
TGCAGTGCTATCTCGACAGCTCACACAGATACGCAGTATTTT
>many|13|NA|TRBV3-1|TRBJ1-5
CASSQDWGGSQHF
TGTGCCAGCAGCCAAGATTGGGGCGGTTCCCAGCATTTT